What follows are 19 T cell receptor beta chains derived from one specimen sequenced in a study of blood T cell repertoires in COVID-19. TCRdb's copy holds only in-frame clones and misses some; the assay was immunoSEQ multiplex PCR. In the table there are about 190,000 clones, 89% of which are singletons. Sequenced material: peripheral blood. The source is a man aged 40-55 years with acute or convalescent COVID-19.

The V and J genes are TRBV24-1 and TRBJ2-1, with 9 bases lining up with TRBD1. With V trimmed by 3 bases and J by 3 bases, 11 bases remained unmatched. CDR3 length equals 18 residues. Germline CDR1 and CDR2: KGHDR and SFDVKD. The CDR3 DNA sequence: TGTGCCACCAGTGATGTTCCGGGGACAGGGTTCAACTACAATGAGCAGTTCTTC. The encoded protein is CATSDVPGTGFNYNEQFF.

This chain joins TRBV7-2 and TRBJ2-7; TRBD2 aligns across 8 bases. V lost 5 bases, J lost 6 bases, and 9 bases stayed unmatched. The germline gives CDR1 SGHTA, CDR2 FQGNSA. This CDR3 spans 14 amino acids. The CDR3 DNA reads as TGTGCCAGCAGCCAAAACCGGGAGGGTGTCGAGCAGTACTTC. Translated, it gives CASSQNREGVEQYF.

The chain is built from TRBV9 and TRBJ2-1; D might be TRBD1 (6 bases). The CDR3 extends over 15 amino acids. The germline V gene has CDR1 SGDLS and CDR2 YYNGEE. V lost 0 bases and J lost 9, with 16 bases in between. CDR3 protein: CASSVGAGESSEQFF. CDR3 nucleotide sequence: TGTGCCAGCAGCGTAGGAGCAGGGGAGAGTAGTGAGCAGTTCTTC. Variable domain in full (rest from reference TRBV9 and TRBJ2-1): DSGVTQTPKHLITATGQRVTLRCSPRSGDLSVYWYQQSLDQGLQFLIQYYNGEERAKGNILERFSAQQFPDLHSELNLSSLELGDSALYFCASSVGAGESSEQFFGPGTRLTVL.

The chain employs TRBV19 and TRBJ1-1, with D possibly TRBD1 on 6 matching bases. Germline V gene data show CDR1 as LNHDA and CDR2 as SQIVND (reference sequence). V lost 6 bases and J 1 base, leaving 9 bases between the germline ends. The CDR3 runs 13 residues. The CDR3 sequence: CASSQDRNTEAFF. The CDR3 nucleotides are TGTGCCAGTAGCCAGGACAGGAACACTGAAGCTTTCTTT.

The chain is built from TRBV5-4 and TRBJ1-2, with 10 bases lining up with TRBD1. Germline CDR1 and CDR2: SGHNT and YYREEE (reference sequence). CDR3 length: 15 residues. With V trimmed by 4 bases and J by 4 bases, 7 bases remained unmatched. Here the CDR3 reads CASSTDRGRLYGYTF. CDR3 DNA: TGTGCCAGCAGCACCGACAGGGGGCGCCTCTATGGCTACACCTTC.

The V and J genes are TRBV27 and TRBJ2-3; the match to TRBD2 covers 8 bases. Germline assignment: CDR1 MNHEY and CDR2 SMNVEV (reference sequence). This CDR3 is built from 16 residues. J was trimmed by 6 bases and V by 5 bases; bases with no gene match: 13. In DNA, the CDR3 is TGTGCCAGCAGTCCCGGACCGGGACTAGGGTCTGATACGCAGTATTTT. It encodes CASSPGPGLGSDTQYF.

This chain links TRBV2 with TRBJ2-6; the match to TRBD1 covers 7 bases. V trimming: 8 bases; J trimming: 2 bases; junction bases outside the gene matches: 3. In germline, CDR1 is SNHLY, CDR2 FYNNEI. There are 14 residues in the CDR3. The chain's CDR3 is CASGDRTGANVLTF. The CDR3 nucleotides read TGTGCCAGCGGGGACAGAACTGGGGCCAACGTCCTGACTTTC.

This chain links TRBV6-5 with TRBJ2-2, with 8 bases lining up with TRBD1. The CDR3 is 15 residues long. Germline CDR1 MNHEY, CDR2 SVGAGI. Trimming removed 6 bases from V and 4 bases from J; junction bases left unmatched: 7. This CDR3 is CASSPDRAGTGELFF. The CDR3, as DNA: TGTGCCAGCAGCCCGGACAGGGCGGGCACCGGGGAGCTGTTTTTT.

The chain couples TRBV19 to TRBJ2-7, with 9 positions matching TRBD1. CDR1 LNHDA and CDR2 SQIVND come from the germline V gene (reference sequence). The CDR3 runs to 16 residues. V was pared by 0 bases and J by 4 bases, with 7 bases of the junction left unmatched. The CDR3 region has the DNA TGTGCCAGTAGTATAGATCATCAGACAGGGGGATACGAGCAGTACTTC. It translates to CASSIDHQTGGYEQYF.

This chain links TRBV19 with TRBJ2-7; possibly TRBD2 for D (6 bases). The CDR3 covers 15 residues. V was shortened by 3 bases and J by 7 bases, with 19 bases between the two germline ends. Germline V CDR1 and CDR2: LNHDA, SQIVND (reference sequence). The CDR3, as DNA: TGTGCCAGTAGTATGAGTACTAGATCGGGGGAGGAGCAGTACTTC. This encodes CASSMSTRSGEEQYF.

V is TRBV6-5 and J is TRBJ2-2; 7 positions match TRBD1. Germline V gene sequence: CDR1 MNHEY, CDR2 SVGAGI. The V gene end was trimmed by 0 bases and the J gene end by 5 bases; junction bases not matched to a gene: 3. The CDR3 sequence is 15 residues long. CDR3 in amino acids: CASSYSGGATGELFF. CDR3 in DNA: TGTGCCAGCAGTTACTCAGGGGGCGCGACCGGGGAGCTGTTTTTT.

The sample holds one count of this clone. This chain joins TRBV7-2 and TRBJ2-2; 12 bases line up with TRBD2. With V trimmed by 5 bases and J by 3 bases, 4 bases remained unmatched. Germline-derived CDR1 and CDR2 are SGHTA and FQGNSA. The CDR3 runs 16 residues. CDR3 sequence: CASSGRLAGDTGELFF. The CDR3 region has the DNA TGTGCCAGCAGCGGCCGACTAGCGGGGGACACCGGGGAGCTGTTTTTT.

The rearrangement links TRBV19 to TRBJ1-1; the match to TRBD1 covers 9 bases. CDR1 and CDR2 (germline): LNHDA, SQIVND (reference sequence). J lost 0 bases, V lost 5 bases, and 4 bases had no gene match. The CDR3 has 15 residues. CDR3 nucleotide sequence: TGTGCCAGTAGTCAGAGACAGGGGGTGAACACTGAAGCTTTCTTT. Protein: CASSQRQGVNTEAFF.

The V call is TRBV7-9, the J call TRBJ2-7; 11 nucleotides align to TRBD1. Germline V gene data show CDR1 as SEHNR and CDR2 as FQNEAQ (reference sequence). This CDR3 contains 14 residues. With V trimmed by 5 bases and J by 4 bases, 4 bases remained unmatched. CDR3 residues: CASSRDRGFYEQYF. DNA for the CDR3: TGTGCCAGCAGCCGGGACAGGGGGTTTTACGAGCAGTACTTC.

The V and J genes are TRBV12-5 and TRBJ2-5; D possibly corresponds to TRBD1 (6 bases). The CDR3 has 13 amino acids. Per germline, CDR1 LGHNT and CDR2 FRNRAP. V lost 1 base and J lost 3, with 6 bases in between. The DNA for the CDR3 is TGTGCTAGTGGTTTGGCAGGGGAAGAGACCCAGTACTTC. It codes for CASGLAGEETQYF.

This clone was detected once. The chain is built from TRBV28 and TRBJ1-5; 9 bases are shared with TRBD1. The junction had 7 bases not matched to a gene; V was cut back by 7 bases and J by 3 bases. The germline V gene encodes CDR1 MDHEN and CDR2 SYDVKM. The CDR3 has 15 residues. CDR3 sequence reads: CASKTQGAYNQPQHF. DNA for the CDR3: TGTGCCAGCAAAACACAGGGGGCATACAATCAGCCCCAGCATTTT.

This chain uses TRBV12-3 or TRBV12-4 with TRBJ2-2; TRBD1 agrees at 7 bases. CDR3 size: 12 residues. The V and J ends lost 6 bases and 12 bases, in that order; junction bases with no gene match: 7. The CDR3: CASRIRDSKLFF. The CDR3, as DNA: TGTGCCAGCAGGATCCGGGACAGCAAGCTGTTTTTT.

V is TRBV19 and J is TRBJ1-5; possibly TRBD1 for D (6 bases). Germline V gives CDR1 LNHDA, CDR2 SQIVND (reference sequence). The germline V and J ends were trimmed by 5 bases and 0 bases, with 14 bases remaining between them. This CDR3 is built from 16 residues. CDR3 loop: CASSRTQGYSNQPQHF. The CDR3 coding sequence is TGTGCCAGTAGTCGTACCCAGGGGTATAGCAATCAGCCCCAGCATTTT.

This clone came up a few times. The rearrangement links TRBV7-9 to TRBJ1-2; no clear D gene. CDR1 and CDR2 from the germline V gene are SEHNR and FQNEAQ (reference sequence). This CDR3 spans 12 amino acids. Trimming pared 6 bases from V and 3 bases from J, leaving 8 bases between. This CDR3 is CASRREDYGYTF. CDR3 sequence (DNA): TGTGCCAGCAGGCGGGAAGACTATGGCTACACCTTC.